This T cell receptor (beta chain) stems from a study of a mutant IDH1 vaccine in newly diagnosed glioma (dated by TCRdb to the early 2020s). Turning to the overall study: In the chemotherapy-containing groups, vaccination started alongside temozolomide cycles, whereas in patients who had radiotherapy alone it started 4-6 weeks after radiotherapy. Of the 32 patients who were treated, about 60% were male and about 40% were female, and the mean age was approximately 40 years. Prior to enrollment, standard therapy consisting of radiotherapy alone, temozolomide alone, or radiochemotherapy with temozolomide had been administered to patients, with the combination being received by most patients. The week-35 safety follow-up took place at visit V12, and the week-47 end of study took place at visit V13. Peripheral blood was collected at six visits: V03 (baseline), V05, V07, V10, V12 and V13. Longitudinal TCRB deep sequencing was done for some 26 treated patients, wherever samples were available for exploratory analyses. The full study reports these points: No apparent relationship was observed between pseudoprogression and alterations in the top peripheral T cell clonotypes detected by TCRB sequencing. Immune responses induced by the vaccine were seen in roughly 95% of patients across multiple MHC alleles. The authors stated that sample limitations prevented analyses of patient blood samples from being reproduced. PBMC samples for TCRB deep sequencing were selected based on availability.

Points on this clone: Its antigen target is currently unknown. The input lacks base qualities; no much larger clone sits a single base away.

Preparation of the library involved the immunoSEQ multiplex PCR assay. The hsTCRB Kit was used according to the manufacturer's protocol to amplify rearranged TCR beta chain sequences. Sequencing of TCRB libraries was carried out on an Illumina MiSeq. The published analysis was carried out like this. The kit vendor's proprietary platform handled demultiplexing, trimming and gene mapping. TCRdb re-hosts the immuneACCESS table, in-frame sequences only. Its copies lack some clones; in the studies checked, an unresolved V gene accounts for under half of them, and the cause for the rest is not known. The V and J calls and clone size come from that table; D and trimming were worked out from the DNA. Within this sample are tens of thousands of clones, with roughly 84% of them counted one time only. The ten largest account for roughly 4% of the sample. The sample's time point label, in plain terms: week 35, safety follow-up. A 20-mer mutant IDH1 peptide at 300 micrograms in Montanide made up each vaccine dose, which was injected subcutaneously together with topical imiquimod. Eight vaccinations were administered to patients in weeks 1, 3, 5, 7, 11, 15, 19 and 23, corresponding to visits V03 through V10. The donors had newly diagnosed IDH1-mutant astrocytomas of WHO grade 3 or 4 that showed loss of nuclear ATRX. The samples were drawn from NOA16, a multicentre, single-arm, open-label phase I trial in Germany that tested a mutant IDH1 peptide vaccine in humans for the first time. The DNeasy Blood and Tissue Kit was used to extract genomic DNA from EDTA blood for TCRB sequencing.

Including the terminal cysteine and phenylalanine, the CDR3 comprises 15 residues. Of the read, only the CDR3 DNA is kept; its 45 bases are in frame from base 1. Taken from the germline V gene (reference sequence), the CDR1 and CDR2 loops are SGHNT and YYREEE. V has 3 bases trimmed and J has 2 bases trimmed; junction bases matching no gene number 1. This clonotype originated in a young woman with glioma. The rearranged chain carries TRBV5-4 and TRBJ2-7, with 14 junctional bases fitting TRBD2. The specimen was PBMCs, collected from a glioma patient whose treatment included an IDH1 peptide vaccine. The CDR3 region: CASSWGLAGAYEQYF. The nucleotide sequence reads as follows: TGTGCCAGCAGCTGGGGACTAGCGGGAGCCTACGAGCAGTACTTC.